This T cell receptor (beta chain) originates from a study of Ad26.COV2.S vaccination and SARS-CoV-2 variants (dated by TCRdb to about 2021). Background for the entire study: Donors in the vaccine arm were drawn from COV1001, a phase I-IIa trial of Ad26.COV2.S in healthy adults that was multicentre, randomized, double-blind and placebo-controlled. Dosing of Ad26.COV2.S was intramuscular, at either 5x10^10 or 1x10^11 viral particles, delivered as one shot or as two shots spaced 56 days apart. TCRbeta repertoire sequencing was used to assess the specificity and breadth of SARS-CoV-2-reactive T cell receptors after Ad26.COV2.S vaccination. A total of approximately 30 samples were included in the TCR-sequenced set, comprising roughly 19 Ad26.COV2.S vaccine recipients, 5 placebo recipients and 8 SARS-CoV-2 convalescent individuals. Participants in the trial were split at random into five groups of five each, receiving low-dose or high-dose Ad26.COV2.S once or twice, or else placebo on both occasions. Throughout the experiments and outcome assessment, investigators stayed blinded to trial group allocation. The study at large found these results: Ad26.COV2.S recipients had higher spike-specific TCR breadth than placebo recipients (P = 0.0014). It was noted by the authors that total T cell responses may have been underestimated by the TCR breadth and depth analyses. Vaccine and placebo recipients had comparable non-spike TCR breadth, which fits with the vaccine containing only spike. The study was not powered for comparison of responses between vaccine doses or regimens. Substantial breadth of spike-specific CD8+ and CD4+ T cell responses was reported after vaccination.

This specimen's treatment or condition label, interpreted: 15 to 20 received Ad26.COV2.S at low or high dose, single or two shots; 5 received placebo; per-sample allocation not given. Repertoires of vaccine and placebo recipients were sequenced from samples taken on day 63 after the first injection. Between 29 July and 7 August 2020, Cohort 1b enrolled some 25 adults aged 18-55 years at one site in Boston, USA. Ad26.COV2.S was a replication-incompetent adenovirus type 26 vector that expressed a prefusion-stabilized SARS-CoV-2 spike protein derived from the original Wuhan strain. This clone was seen a single time. Its antigen specificity is not known. Base qualities are not provided; no much larger clone lies one nucleotide away. CDR1 and CDR2 were assigned from the germline V gene (reference sequence) as SGHKS and YYEKEE. Spanning cysteine to phenylalanine, the CDR3 consists of 16 amino acids. Only CDR3 DNA is held: 48 bases, read in frame from base 1. V is cut by 9 bases and J by 4 bases, and the space between the germline ends is 25 bases.

The immunoSEQ Assay was the method used to sequence TCRbeta CDR3 regions. After extraction, genomic DNA underwent amplification by bias-controlled multiplex PCR, followed by high-throughput sequencing. In the paper's pipeline: To quantify the absolute abundance of each unique TCRbeta CDR3 region, sequences were collapsed and filtered. T cell fraction was estimated by normalizing TCRbeta template counts to usable DNA, with usable DNA measured through amplification of reference genes found in all nucleated cells. Repertoire TCRs were annotated as SARS-CoV-2-specific by exact matching of V gene, CDR3 amino acid sequence and J gene to a known reactive TCR set. The reference SARS-CoV-2 TCR set was obtained from MIRA and was filtered for enrichment in COVID-19-positive ImmuneCODE repertoires, whereby public or cross-reactive TCRs were removed. Using the MIRA antigens, annotated TCRs were further analysed by specific ORF or by position within an ORF. Depth was the summed frequency of annotated unique rearrangements, while breadth was defined as annotated unique rearrangements over total unique productive rearrangements. Two-sided Wilcoxon rank-sum tests were used to compare TCR breadth between groups. What TCRdb holds here is the immuneACCESS table cut down to in-frame rearrangements. Part of the clones is not present; checked against another copy, under half of the missing clones reflect an unresolved V gene, and the others are unexplained. D and trimming were read from the DNA, whereas the V and J calls and clone size are those reported in that table. Across this sample there are roughly 350,000 clones, with roughly 90% seen only once. The top ten constitute approximately 11% of the sample.

This receptor chain uses TRBV5-5 and TRBJ2-5; the D gene assignment is perhaps TRBD1 or TRBD2, with each matching 7 bases. This clonotype was obtained from a person between 18 and 60 years old who received the Ad26.COV2.S COVID-19 vaccine or a placebo. The sample here was peripheral blood, taken in a trial of Ad26.COV2.S vaccine versus placebo. The CDR3 loop reads CAISRGQGGFGETQYF. The DNA is as follows: TGTGCCATTTCCCGGGGGCAGGGGGGGTTCGGAGAGACCCAGTACTTC.